The source of this T cell receptor (beta chain) is a study of T cells in Graves' hyperthyroidism and ophthalmopathy. Overall study findings and caveats: A model using 13 V-J features told ophthalmopathy apart from stable hyperthyroidism.

Across 18 months, stable Graves' hyperthyroidism was marked by no progression to ophthalmopathy. This clonotype was counted ten times or more. What it recognizes is unknown. V lost 3 bases and J lost 5; bases outside the gene matches: 9. The CDR3 spans 16 residues. CDR1 and CDR2 (germline): SGHAT, FQNNGV. Amplified TCR beta CDR3 regions came from RNA transcripts. HTBI primers drove first-round RT-PCR of the TCR CDR3. From the multiplex PCR reads, TCRdb called clonotypes with MiXCR, one entry per CDR3 protein. The sample gives around 340,000 distinct CDR3 sequences, over 11% of which show up once; about 22% is in the top ten.

The rearrangement links TRBV11-2 to TRBJ2-5, with 10 bases that match TRBD2. The sequence derives from a woman aged 30 to 39 with Graves' hyperthyroidism. The source material was blood. CDR3 region: CASSLVAGGGGETQYF. As DNA, the CDR3 is TGTGCCAGCAGCTTGGTAGCGGGAGGCGGCGGGGAGACCCAGTACTTC.